A selection of T cell receptor beta chains follows, all from one sample in a study of monozygotic twins with inflammatory bowel disease. TCRdb re-called the 5' RACE reads and catalogs CDR3 proteins one per entry, DNA excluded. The sample includes approximately 400,000 distinct CDR3 sequences. Sequenced sample: blood. The receptors come from a human donor with ulcerative colitis or Crohn's disease, or a healthy co-twin of an affected twin (not recorded which). CDR3s include the opening cysteine and the closing phenylalanine or tryptophan.

TRBV7-2	TRBJ2-7	CASSKTGTTSYEQYF
TRBV11-3	TRBJ2-2	CASSLGGLNTGELFF
TRBV7-9	TRBJ1-2	CASRDPGQKGGNYGYTF
TRBV5-4	TRBJ2-1	CASSFLSDNEQFF
TRBV28	TRBJ2-3	CASSRTGTGGSDTQYF
TRBV5-4	TRBJ2-1	CASSLESGNEQFF
TRBV5-1	TRBJ1-1	CASSTELGFPNTEAFF
TRBV28	TRBJ1-6	CASSSLWKTGRLGSPLHF
TRBV11-2	TRBJ1-1	CASSPKGGYTEAFF
TRBV25-1	TRBJ1-2	CASSGVGAHSF
TRBV29-1	TRBJ2-3	CSVEVDSGGRGVF
TRBV5-1	TRBJ2-2	CASSLAGPNTGELFF
TRBV20-1	TRBJ2-7	CSATDLAGDGYEQYF
TRBV7-2	TRBJ1-1	CASSLASLRNTEAFF
TRBV20-1	TRBJ1-5	CSASEGGRRQPQHF
TRBV18	TRBJ2-1	CASSPPGVPEQFF
TRBV4-3	TRBJ1-2	CASSQTEGQLYGYTF
TRBV11-2	TRBJ2-1	CASSLSPGTSGGAYNEQFF